The following is a T cell receptor beta chain sequence with its context. The CDR3 length is 12 residues. Deletions cut 4 bases from V and 5 bases from J, with 9 bases between. Germline CDR1 SEHNR, CDR2 FQNEAQ (reference sequence). In terms of age and location, participants ranged from roughly 18 to 90 years and lived in approximately 26 US areas. Participants' reported clinical history set cohort assignment. Cohort 3 donors were reported recovered after two negative PCRs, clearance, or symptom resolution. These data are taken from a study of blood T cell repertoires in COVID-19. Per the original methods: Estimated nucleated cell counts came from reference gene primer amplification. This table comes from immunoSEQ multiplex PCR, and its TCRdb copy is limited to in-frame clones, with some not included. V and J calls and clone size come straight from that table; D and trimming were deduced from the DNA. The sample has about 180,000 clones; 88% are singletons.

Sequences were obtained from PBMCs or T cells enriched from blood (not recorded which). The chain combines TRBV7-9 with TRBJ2-7; maybe TRBD2 (6 bases). The clonotype originates from a woman aged 18-29 years who had recovered from COVID-19. The CDR3 nucleotides are TGTGCCAGCAGCTCAGGCGGGGACGAGCAGTACTTC. It is translated as CASSSGGDEQYF.